This T cell receptor (beta chain) was recorded in a study of blood T cell repertoires in COVID-19. Study background: Sites in the United States, Italy and Spain provided acute and convalescent COVID-19 samples. T cells, B-cell-depleted T cells, or PBMCs supplied cDNA or gDNA.

Methods used by the authors: Reference gene primer amplification in the assay estimated nucleated cell counts. Data came from immunoSEQ multiplex PCR; TCRdb stores just in-frame clones and leaves some out. From that table come the V and J calls and clone size; the DNA was used to work out D and trimming. The sample yields fewer than 350,000 clones, around 90% seen once. This clone has a single count. Sequenced material: peripheral blood. The TCR comes from a young man with active or convalescent COVID-19.

CDR3 residues: CASSPSSGYEQYF. The CDR3 DNA reads TGTGCCAGCTCACCATCTAGCGGGTACGAGCAGTACTTC. The gene calls are TRBV18 and TRBJ2-7; TRBD2 matches at 8 bases. This CDR3 has 13 amino acids. The V segment lost 2 bases and the J segment 4 bases; nucleotides outside the gene matches: 1. CDR1 and CDR2 (germline): KGHSH, LQKENI.